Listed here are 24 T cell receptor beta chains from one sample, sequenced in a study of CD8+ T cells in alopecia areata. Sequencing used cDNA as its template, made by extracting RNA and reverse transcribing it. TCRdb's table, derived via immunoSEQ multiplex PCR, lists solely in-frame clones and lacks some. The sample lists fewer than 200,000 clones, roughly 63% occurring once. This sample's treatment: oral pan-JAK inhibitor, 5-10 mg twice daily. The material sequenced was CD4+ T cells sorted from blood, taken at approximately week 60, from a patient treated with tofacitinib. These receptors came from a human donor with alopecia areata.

The CDR3: CASGQGNNEKLFF. The CDR3 DNA reads as TGCGCCAGCGGACAGGGGAATAATGAAAAACTGTTTTTT. The V gene is TRBV5-1, the J gene TRBJ1-4; TRBD1 matches 9 bases. Germline CDR1 reads SGHRS; CDR2 reads YFSETQ. Losses at the gene ends were 7 bases for V and 4 bases for J; bases not matched to a gene: 2. The CDR3 has 13 amino acids.

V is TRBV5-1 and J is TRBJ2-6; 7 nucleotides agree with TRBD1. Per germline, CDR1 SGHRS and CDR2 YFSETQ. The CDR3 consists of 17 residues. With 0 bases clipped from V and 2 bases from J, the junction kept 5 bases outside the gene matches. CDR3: CASSLGQGRAGANVLTF. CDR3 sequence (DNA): TGCGCCAGCAGCTTGGGACAGGGACGCGCTGGGGCCAACGTCCTGACTTTC. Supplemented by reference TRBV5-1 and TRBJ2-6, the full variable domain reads KAGVTQTPRYLIKTRGQQVTLSCSPISGHRSVSWYQQTPGQGLQFLFEYFSETQRNKGNFPGRFSGRQFSNSRSEMNVSTLELGDSALYLCASSLGQGRAGANVLTFGAGSRLTVL.

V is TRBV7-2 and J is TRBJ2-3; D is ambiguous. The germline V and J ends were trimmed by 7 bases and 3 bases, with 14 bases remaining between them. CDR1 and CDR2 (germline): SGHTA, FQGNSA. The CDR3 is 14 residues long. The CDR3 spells CASTADGMTDTQYF. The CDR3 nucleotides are TGTGCCAGCACTGCGGATGGGATGACAGATACGCAGTATTTT.

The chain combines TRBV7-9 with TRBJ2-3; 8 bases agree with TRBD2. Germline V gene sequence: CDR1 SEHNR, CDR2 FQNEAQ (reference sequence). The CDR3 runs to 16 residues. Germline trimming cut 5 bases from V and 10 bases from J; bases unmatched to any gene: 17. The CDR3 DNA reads TGTGCCAGCAGCCCGATCGGGCGGGGGGCCACCCGGCCGCAGTATTTT. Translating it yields CASSPIGRGATRPQYF.

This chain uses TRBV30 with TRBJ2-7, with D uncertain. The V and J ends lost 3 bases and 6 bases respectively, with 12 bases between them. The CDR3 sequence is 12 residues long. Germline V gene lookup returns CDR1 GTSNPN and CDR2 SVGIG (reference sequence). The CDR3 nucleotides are TGTGCCTGGAGGCTTAATGTTGCCGAGCAGTACTTC. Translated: CAWRLNVAEQYF.

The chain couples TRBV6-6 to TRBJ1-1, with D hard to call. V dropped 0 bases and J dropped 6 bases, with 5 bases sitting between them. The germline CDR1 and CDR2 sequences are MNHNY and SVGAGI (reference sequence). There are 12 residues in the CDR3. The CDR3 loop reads CASSYSLAEAFF. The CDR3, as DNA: TGTGCCAGCAGTTACTCTCTCGCTGAAGCTTTCTTT.

The DNA for the CDR3 is TGTGCTAGTGGTTTTTCCTCAGGGGGCGAGCAGTACTTC. Translation gives CASGFSSGGEQYF. The chain combines TRBV12-5 with TRBJ2-7; 7 bases line up with TRBD1. In germline, CDR1 is LGHNT, CDR2 FRNRAP. J lost 6 bases, V lost 3 bases, and 5 bases had no gene match. This CDR3 is 13 amino acids long.

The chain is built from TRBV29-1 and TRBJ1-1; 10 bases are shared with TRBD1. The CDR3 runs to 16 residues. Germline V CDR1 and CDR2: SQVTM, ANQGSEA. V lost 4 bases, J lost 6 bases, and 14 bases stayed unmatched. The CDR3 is CSVGFFGTGERAEAFF. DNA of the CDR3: TGCAGCGTTGGTTTCTTTGGGACAGGGGAACGGGCTGAAGCTTTCTTT.

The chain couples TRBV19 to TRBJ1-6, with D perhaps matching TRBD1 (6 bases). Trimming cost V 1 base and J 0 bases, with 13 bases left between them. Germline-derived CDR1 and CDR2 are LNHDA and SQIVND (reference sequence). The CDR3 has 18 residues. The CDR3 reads CASSIVGTGSSYNSPLHF. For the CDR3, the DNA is TGTGCCAGTAGTATAGTTGGTACAGGGTCCTCCTATAATTCACCCCTCCACTTT.

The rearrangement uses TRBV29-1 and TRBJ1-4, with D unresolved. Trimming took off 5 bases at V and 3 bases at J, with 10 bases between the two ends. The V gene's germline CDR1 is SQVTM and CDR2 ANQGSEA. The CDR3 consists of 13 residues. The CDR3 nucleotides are TGCAGCGTTAAGGTGGTGCCTAATGAAAAACTGTTTTTT. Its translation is CSVKVVPNEKLFF.

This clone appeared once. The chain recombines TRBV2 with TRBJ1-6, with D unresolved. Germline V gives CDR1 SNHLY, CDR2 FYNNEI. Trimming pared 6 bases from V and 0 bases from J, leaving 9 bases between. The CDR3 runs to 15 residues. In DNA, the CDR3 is TGTGCCAGCAGCGGAGGTAGCTCCTATAATTCACCCCTCCACTTT. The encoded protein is CASSGGSSYNSPLHF.

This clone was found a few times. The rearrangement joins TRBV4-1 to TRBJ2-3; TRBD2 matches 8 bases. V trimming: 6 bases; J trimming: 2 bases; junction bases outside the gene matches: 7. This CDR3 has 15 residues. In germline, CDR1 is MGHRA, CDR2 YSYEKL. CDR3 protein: CASRVLAGITDTQYF. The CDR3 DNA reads TGCGCCAGCAGGGTTCTAGCGGGCATCACAGATACGCAGTATTTT.

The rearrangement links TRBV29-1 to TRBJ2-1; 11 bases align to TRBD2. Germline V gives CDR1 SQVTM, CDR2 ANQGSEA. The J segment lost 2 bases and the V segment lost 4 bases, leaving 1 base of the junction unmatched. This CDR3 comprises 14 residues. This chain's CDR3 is CSVASGGTYNEQFF. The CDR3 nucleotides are TGCAGCGTTGCTAGCGGGGGGACCTACAATGAGCAGTTCTTC.

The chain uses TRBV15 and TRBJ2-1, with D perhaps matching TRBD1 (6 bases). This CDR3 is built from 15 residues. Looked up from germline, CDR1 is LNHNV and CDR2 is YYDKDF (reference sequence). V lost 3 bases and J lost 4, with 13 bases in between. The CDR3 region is CATSSSGVGYNEQFF. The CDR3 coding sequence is TGTGCCACCAGCAGTTCAGGGGTTGGGTACAATGAGCAGTTCTTC.

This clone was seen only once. CDR3 amino acids: CSVEVPLGGELFF. DNA for the CDR3: TGCAGCGTTGAAGTTCCGTTGGGCGGGGAGCTGTTTTTT. This chain joins TRBV29-1 and TRBJ2-2; no firm D call. Deletions cut 1 base from V and 7 bases from J, with 10 bases between. CDR3 size: 13 residues. Per the germline V gene, CDR1 is SQVTM and CDR2 is ANQGSEA.

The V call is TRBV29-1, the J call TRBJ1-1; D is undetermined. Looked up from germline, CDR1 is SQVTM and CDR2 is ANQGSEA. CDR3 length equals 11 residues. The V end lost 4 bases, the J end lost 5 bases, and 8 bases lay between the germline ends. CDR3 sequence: CSVVSRTEAFF. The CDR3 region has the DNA TGCAGCGTTGTATCAAGGACTGAAGCTTTCTTT. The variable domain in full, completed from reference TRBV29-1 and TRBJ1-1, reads SAVISQKPSRDICQRGTSLTIQCQVDSQVTMMFWYRQQPGQSLTLIATANQGSEATYESGFVIDKFPISRPNLTFSTLTVSNMSPEDSSIYLCSVVSRTEAFFGQGTRLTVV.

The CDR3 DNA reads as TGCGCCAGCAGACCACAGGAAGCTGGGGCCAACGTCCTGACTTTC. It is translated as CASRPQEAGANVLTF. The chain recombines TRBV5-1 with TRBJ2-6; D is perhaps TRBD1 (5 bases). The V gene's germline CDR1 is SGHRS and CDR2 YFSETQ. This CDR3 is built from 15 residues. Trimming shortened V by 5 bases and J by 2 bases, and 11 bases separated the two germline ends.

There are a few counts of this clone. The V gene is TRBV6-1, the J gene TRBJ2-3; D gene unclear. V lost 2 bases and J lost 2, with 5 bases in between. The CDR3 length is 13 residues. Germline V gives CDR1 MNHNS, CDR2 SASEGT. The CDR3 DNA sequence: TGTGCCAGCAGTGAAATTATCACAGATACGCAGTATTTT. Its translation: CASSEIITDTQYF.

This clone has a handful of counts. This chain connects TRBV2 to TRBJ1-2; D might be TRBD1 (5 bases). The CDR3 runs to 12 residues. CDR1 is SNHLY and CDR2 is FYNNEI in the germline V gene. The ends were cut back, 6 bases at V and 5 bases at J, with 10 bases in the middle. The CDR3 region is CASREGPYGYTF. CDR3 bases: TGTGCCAGCAGGGAGGGACCGTATGGCTACACCTTC.

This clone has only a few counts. The CDR3 reads CSVEQGVPFGEQFF. The CDR3 DNA reads as TGCAGCGTCGAACAGGGGGTTCCTTTTGGTGAGCAGTTCTTC. The chain uses TRBV29-1 and TRBJ2-1, with 8 positions matching TRBD1. J gave up 9 bases and V 6 bases, and 13 bases lay outside the gene matches. This CDR3 is 14 amino acids long. The V gene's germline CDR1 is SQVTM and CDR2 ANQGSEA.

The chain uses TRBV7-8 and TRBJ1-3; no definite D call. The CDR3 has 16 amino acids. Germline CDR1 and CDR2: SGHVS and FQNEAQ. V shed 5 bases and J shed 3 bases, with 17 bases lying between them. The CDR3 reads CASSPLLSGSGNTIYF. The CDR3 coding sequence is TGTGCCAGCAGCCCGCTCTTGTCCGGAAGTGGAAACACCATATATTTT.

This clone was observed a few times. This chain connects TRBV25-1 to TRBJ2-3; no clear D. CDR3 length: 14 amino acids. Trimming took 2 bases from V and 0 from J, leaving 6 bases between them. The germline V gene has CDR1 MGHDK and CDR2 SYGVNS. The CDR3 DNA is TGTGCCAGCAGTGAACCCAGCAGCACAGATACGCAGTATTTT. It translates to CASSEPSSTDTQYF.

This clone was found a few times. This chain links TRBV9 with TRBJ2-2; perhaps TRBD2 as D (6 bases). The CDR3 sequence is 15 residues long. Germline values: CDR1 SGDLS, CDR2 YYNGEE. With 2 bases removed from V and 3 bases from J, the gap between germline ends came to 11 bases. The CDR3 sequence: CASSVTAGHTGELFF. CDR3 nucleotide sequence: TGTGCCAGCAGCGTCACAGCGGGCCACACCGGGGAGCTGTTTTTT.

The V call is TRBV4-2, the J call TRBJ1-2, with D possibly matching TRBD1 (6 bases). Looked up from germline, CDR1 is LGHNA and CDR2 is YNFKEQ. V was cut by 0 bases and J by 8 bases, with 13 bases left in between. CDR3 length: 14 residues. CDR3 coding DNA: TGTGCCAGCAGCCAAGAAGGGGGGGCGGGAGGCTACACCTTC. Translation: CASSQEGGAGGYTF.